The 24 T cell receptor beta chains given below trace back to one sample, sequenced in a study of low-dose radiotherapy and immunotherapy resistance in tumors. Priming of first-strand cDNA relied on TRAV- and TRBV-specific primers (covering alpha and beta chains). TCR amplification involved 20 PCR cycles with a constant-region primer and V-primer adapter. TCRdb re-analysed the reads in MiXCR, keeping a single row per CDR3 protein. Altogether fewer than 90,000 distinct CDR3 sequences are present, 15% to 20% being singletons, with the ten largest covering less than 6%. As to time point: before trial treatment. The source material was PBMCs, sampled before treatment. Receptor source: a male donor with prostate cancer.

This clonotype has only a few counts. This chain connects TRBV5-1 to TRBJ2-7; 8 positions match TRBD2. Unmatched junction bases numbered 10, after V lost 3 bases and J lost 2 bases. Germline V gene data show CDR1 as SGHRS and CDR2 as YFSETQ. The CDR3 is made up of 16 amino acids. CDR3 DNA sequence: TGCGCCAGCAGCTGGGCCGGGGGCGGGAGGACCTACGAGCAGTACTTC. It translates to CASSWAGGGRTYEQYF.

This clonotype was detected ten times or more. The chain is built from TRBV3-1 and TRBJ2-3, with 13 bases identical to TRBD2. The J segment lost 3 bases and the V segment lost 5 bases, leaving 2 bases of the junction unmatched. CDR1 is LGHDT, CDR2 YNNKEL, per germline (reference sequence). CDR3 length equals 15 residues. The CDR3 sequence is CASSTTSGGTDTQYF. DNA of the CDR3: TGTGCCAGCAGCACGACTAGCGGGGGGACAGATACGCAGTATTTT.

There are many counts of this clonotype. V gene TRBV25-1 combines with J gene TRBJ2-1, with 9 bases matching TRBD2. The V gene end was trimmed by 6 bases and the J gene end by 1 base; junction bases not matched to a gene: 10. The germline V gene has CDR1 MGHDK and CDR2 SYGVNS. This CDR3 is 17 amino acids long. The CDR3 spells CASSPLGGGASYNEQFF. CDR3 coding DNA: TGTGCCAGCAGCCCTCTCGGCGGGGGGGCATCCTACAATGAGCAGTTCTTC.

There are many counts of this clonotype. V and J are TRBV6-6 and TRBJ1-1, with D unresolved. This CDR3 spans 15 amino acids. Germline CDR1 MNHNY, CDR2 SVGAGI (reference sequence). The V gene lost 0 bases and the J gene lost 3 bases, with 11 bases spanning the gap. CDR3 loop: CASSYSSGVDTEAFF. The CDR3 region has the DNA TGTGCCAGCAGTTACTCCTCCGGGGTGGACACTGAAGCTTTCTTT.

This clonotype was observed many times. The rearrangement joins TRBV28 to TRBJ1-1; D gene ambiguous. The germline V and J ends were trimmed by 7 bases and 6 bases, with 15 bases remaining between them. This CDR3 spans 13 amino acids. Per the germline V gene, CDR1 is MDHEN and CDR2 is SYDVKM. As DNA, the CDR3 is TGTGCCAGCAACAGAGCAGGTTTGCCTGAAGCTTTCTTT. The encoded protein is CASNRAGLPEAFF.

This chain joins TRBV7-3 and TRBJ1-2; D is ambiguous. Trimming removed 1 base at V and 4 bases at J, with 7 bases between. The CDR3 has 13 residues. Germline CDR1 reads SGHTA; CDR2 reads FQGTGA. CDR3 region: CASSLNPSYGYTF. Here the CDR3 DNA reads TGTGCCAGCAGCTTAAATCCGTCCTATGGCTACACCTTC.

The rearrangement uses TRBV28 and TRBJ1-2, with D maybe TRBD1 (6 bases). The CDR3 covers 12 residues. Per germline, CDR1 MDHEN and CDR2 SYDVKM. Trimming took 10 bases from V and 5 from J, leaving 14 bases between them. The CDR3 DNA is TGTGCCATTACGGACAGCCTTTATGGCTACACCTTC. Protein product: CAITDSLYGYTF.

In this sample, this clonotype turned up many times. J is TRBJ2-7 and V is TRBV11-2; possibly TRBD2 for D (6 bases). The V gene lost 1 base and the J gene lost 5 bases, with 9 bases spanning the gap. Germline assignment: CDR1 SGHAT and CDR2 FQNNGV. This CDR3 has 13 amino acids. The DNA for the CDR3 is TGTGCCAGCAGCTTAGTGGCGGGGAACGAGCAGTACTTC. Its translation: CASSLVAGNEQYF.

In this sample, this clonotype turned up many times. V is TRBV12-3 or TRBV12-4 and J is TRBJ2-7, with TRBD1 matching over 7 bases. Unmatched junction bases numbered 4, after V lost 5 bases and J lost 6 bases. The CDR3 covers 12 residues. The CDR3 sequence: CASSLTGREQYF. The CDR3 coding sequence is TGTGCCAGCAGTCTGACAGGGCGCGAGCAGTACTTC.

Comment on this clonotype: The DNA is left out, because the CDR3 cannot be placed on it with certainty; the CDR3 is given as TCRdb lists it. The gene calls are TRBV7-3 and TRBJ2-2. Germline lookup yields CDR1 SGHTA and CDR2 FQGTGA. The CDR3 is 15 residues long, ends included. The CDR3 is CASSLSGNTGELFFF.

This clonotype was recorded many times. The J gene is TRBJ1-1, the V gene TRBV28; 7 nucleotides match TRBD1. This CDR3 comprises 15 residues. Trimming took 6 bases from V and 4 from J; bases not matched to a gene: 11. Germline CDR1 MDHEN, CDR2 SYDVKM. Written as DNA, the CDR3 is TGTGCCAGCAGCCCAGGGGGAGGGGGAGTCACTGAAGCTTTCTTT. Encoded protein: CASSPGGGGVTEAFF.

This clonotype was seen at least ten times. The V gene is TRBV19, the J gene TRBJ2-3; no reliable D call. Trimming took 3 bases from V and 3 from J, leaving 13 bases between them. The CDR3 is 15 amino acids. Germline-derived CDR1 and CDR2 are LNHDA and SQIVND (reference sequence). CDR3 region: CASSIYGFMTDTQYF. The CDR3 DNA is TGTGCCAGTAGTATTTATGGCTTCATGACAGATACGCAGTATTTT.

The rearrangement joins TRBV11-3 to TRBJ2-5, with TRBD2 matching 7 bases. Per the germline V gene, CDR1 is SGHNT and CDR2 is YENEEA. Trimming removed 4 bases from V and 1 base from J; junction bases left unmatched: 12. This CDR3 region has 17 residues. CDR3 nucleotides: TGTGCCAGCAGCTCCGCCGGGGAGGGAGGCGCCCAAGAGACCCAGTACTTC. Amino acids: CASSSAGEGGAQETQYF.

In its sample, this clonotype was seen many times. J is TRBJ2-3 and V is TRBV5-1; D is uncertain. Deletions cut 0 bases from V and 0 bases from J, with 8 bases between. Germline CDR1 is SGHRS and CDR2 is YFSETQ. This CDR3 contains 15 residues. The CDR3 bases are TGCGCCAGCAGCTTGGTGGGCGTTAGCACAGATACGCAGTATTTT. Amino acid sequence: CASSLVGVSTDTQYF.

This clonotype has a count of ten or more. The chain recombines TRBV4-3 with TRBJ2-2; D remains unclear. This CDR3 is built from 16 residues. With 0 bases removed from V and 4 bases from J, the gap between germline ends came to 12 bases. The germline V gene has CDR1 LGHNA and CDR2 YSLEER. The CDR3 is CASSQDAPRSTGELFF. The CDR3 coding sequence is TGCGCCAGCAGCCAAGACGCTCCCCGGAGCACCGGGGAGCTGTTTTTT.

Many counts were recorded for this clonotype. The chain employs TRBV11-3 and TRBJ1-5, with D maybe TRBD1 (5 bases). The CDR3 is made up of 16 amino acids. Germline CDR1 SGHNT, CDR2 YENEEA. The V gene lost 4 bases and the J gene lost 2 bases, with 15 bases spanning the gap. The CDR3 DNA reads TGTGCCAGCAGCTCTGTGGTTCGAGGGGGCAATCAGCCCCAGCATTTT. This codes for CASSSVVRGGNQPQHF.

A note on this clonotype: This likely traces to a read error, being one base from a far larger clone. This chain connects TRBV29-1 to TRBJ2-1; TRBD1 matches at 9 bases. The CDR3 totals 13 residues. CDR1 SQVTM and CDR2 ANQGSEA come from the germline V gene. V dropped 5 bases and J dropped 10; count of bases not matched to a gene: 9. For the CDR3, the DNA is TGCAGCGTTTCGCCCGGACAGGGGTGGGAGCAGTTCTTC. Translated: CSVSPGQGWEQFF.

This clonotype showed up many times. The CDR3 reads CSATGTTQTYEQYF. The CDR3 nucleotides are TGCAGTGCTACCGGGACAACACAGACCTACGAGCAGTACTTC. The V call is TRBV20-1, the J call TRBJ2-7, with a weak D call TRBD1 (6 bases). The germline V gene encodes CDR1 DFQATT and CDR2 SNEGSKA (reference sequence). V lost 4 bases and J lost 2, with 15 bases in between. The CDR3 spans 14 residues.

Ten or more counts support this clonotype. The rearrangement uses TRBV5-1 and TRBJ1-2, with 8 positions matching TRBD1. The CDR3 loop spans 15 amino acids. V gave up 4 bases and J gave up 3 bases; unmatched junction bases: 8. Germline CDR1 and CDR2: SGHRS and YFSETQ. The CDR3, as DNA: TGCGCCAGCAGCCCCCGACAGGGGCCCGACTATGGCTACACCTTC. It specifies CASSPRQGPDYGYTF.

The chain joins TRBV3-1 to TRBJ2-7; 8 bases map to TRBD2. Germline values: CDR1 LGHDT, CDR2 YNNKEL (reference sequence). Trimming removed 4 bases from V and 7 bases from J; junction bases left unmatched: 12. The CDR3 consists of 15 residues. CDR3 in DNA: TGTGCCAGCAGCCCCCAGCGGGGGCCCTATGTGGAGCAGTACTTC. It is translated as CASSPQRGPYVEQYF.

The CDR3 sequence is CASSPSGGGYNEQFF. CDR3 coding DNA: TGTGCCAGCAGCCCTAGCGGGGGAGGGTACAATGAGCAGTTCTTC. The chain uses TRBV7-2 and TRBJ2-1, with TRBD2 matching 10 bases. V lost 5 bases and J lost 4; bases outside the gene matches: 5. Germline V gene lookup returns CDR1 SGHTA and CDR2 FQGNSA. CDR3 size: 15 residues.

This chain joins TRBV30 and TRBJ2-1, with TRBD2 matching 8 bases. V lost 5 bases and J lost 6; bases outside the gene matches: 9. The CDR3 contains 14 residues. Germline CDR1 GTSNPN, CDR2 SVGIG (reference sequence). This chain's CDR3 is CAWALPGGRNEQFF. The CDR3 DNA reads as TGTGCCTGGGCCCTCCCGGGGGGGCGCAATGAGCAGTTCTTC.

The J gene is TRBJ2-1, the V gene TRBV10-3; 10 positions agree with TRBD1. CDR3 length: 15 residues. The V gene's germline CDR1 is ENHRY and CDR2 SYGVKD. V lost 3 bases and J lost 6; bases outside the gene matches: 5. The CDR3 DNA is TGTGCCATCAGTGACTCGGACAGGGGGGTCAATGAGCAGTTCTTC. Protein sequence: CAISDSDRGVNEQFF.

About this clonotype: A far bigger clonotype differs at one base, so this is likely a read error. The rearrangement uses TRBV30 and TRBJ2-7, with 10 nucleotides matching TRBD2. The CDR3 extends over 11 amino acids. V was clipped by 8 bases and J by 10 bases; unmatched bases: 8. Germline assignment: CDR1 GTSNPN and CDR2 SVGIG (reference sequence). For the CDR3, the DNA is TGTGCCCTGAGCGGGAGGGAGAATCAGTACTTC. It translates to CALSGRENQYF. The full variable domain, completed using reference TRBV30 and TRBJ2-7, is SQTIHQWPATLVQPVGSPLSLECTVEGTSNPNLYWYRQAAGRGLQLLFYSVGIGQISSEVPQNLSASRPQDRQFILSSKKLLLSDSGFYLCALSGRENQYFGPGTRLTVT.